This record looks at one T cell receptor beta chain sequence and its context. This entry is derived from a study of control samples from healthy donors and cancer patients. Clones were read by immunoSEQ multiplex PCR, and TCRdb kept only the in-frame ones, dropping some. The sample holds about 120,000 clones, approximately 90% seen once. Trimming left V 3 bases short and J 2 bases short, with 0 bases between. CDR3 size: 11 residues. The specimen sequenced was blood. J is TRBJ2-3 and V is TRBV12-3 or TRBV12-4; unclear D gene. The TCR sequence derives from a woman in her seventies in good health. CDR3: CASSFTDTQYF. CDR3 bases: TGTGCCAGCAGTTTCACAGATACGCAGTATTTT.